One sample yielded the 14 T cell receptor beta chains listed below, sequenced in a study of T cells after yellow fever vaccination. TCRdb ran MiXCR on the 5' RACE reads and lists one entry per CDR3 protein. Of under 250,000 distinct CDR3 sequences in the sample, about 7% were seen once. The sample in question was CD4+ T cells sorted from PBMCs, obtained 15 days after the yellow fever booster vaccination. These receptors were collected from a young man who received the YFV17D yellow fever vaccine.

This clonotype has only a few counts. V gene TRBV18 combines with J gene TRBJ1-1; the D gene is possibly TRBD1 (6 bases). The germline V gene encodes CDR1 KGHSH and CDR2 LQKENI. V gave up 3 bases and J gave up 7 bases, with 18 bases separating them. CDR3 length: 15 amino acids. The DNA for the CDR3 is TGTGCCAGCTCACCGGGGGCAGGGAAGTTACTTGAAGCTTTCTTT. Protein product: CASSPGAGKLLEAFF.

V gene TRBV6-5 combines with J gene TRBJ2-1; maybe TRBD2 (5 bases). Germline-derived CDR1 and CDR2 are MNHEY and SVGAGI. The germline V and J ends were trimmed by 0 bases and 5 bases, with 11 bases remaining between them. The length of the CDR3 is 15 residues. The chain's CDR3 is CASSYSGVWDNEQFF. The CDR3 DNA follows: TGTGCCAGCAGTTACTCGGGAGTCTGGGACAATGAGCAGTTCTTC.

This clonotype occurred once. A much larger clone lies one base from this, so it may be a read error. The chain has TRBV15 and TRBJ1-4, with 7 bases identical to TRBD1. The V gene's germline CDR1 is LNHNV and CDR2 YYDKDF (reference sequence). After removal of 8 bases from V and 6 bases from J, the junction contained 9 bases not matched to a gene. This CDR3 contains 14 residues. The CDR3 DNA reads TGTGCCACCCGTACACAGGGGAAACATGAAAAACTGTTTTTT. Translation gives CATRTQGKHEKLFF. Supplemented by reference TRBV15 and TRBJ1-4, the full variable domain reads DAMVIQNPRYQVTQFGKPVTLSCSQTLNHNVMYWYQQKSSQAPKLLFHYYDKDFNNEADTPDNFQSRRPNTSFCFLDIRSPGLGDTAMYLCATRTQGKHEKLFFGSGTQLSVL.

At least ten counts were recorded for this clonotype. The rearrangement links TRBV7-2 to TRBJ2-7; the D is unclear. Germline loops: CDR1 SGHTA, CDR2 FQGNSA. V lost 2 bases and J 4 bases, leaving 3 bases between the germline ends. This CDR3 spans 11 amino acids. The CDR3 protein is CASSLKYEQYF. The CDR3 DNA is TGTGCCAGCAGCTTAAAATACGAGCAGTACTTC.

The chain uses TRBV7-2 and TRBJ2-2; a possible D gene is TRBD2 (5 bases). The germline V gene encodes CDR1 SGHTA and CDR2 FQGNSA. CDR3 size: 14 residues. Trimming took off 5 bases at V and 5 bases at J, with 12 bases between the two ends. CDR3 sequence: CASSGTRGTGELFF. The CDR3 nucleotides read TGTGCCAGCAGCGGAACTAGAGGAACCGGGGAGCTGTTTTTT.

The chain recombines TRBV5-8 with TRBJ1-5; weak D call: TRBD1 (5 bases). Germline CDR1 is SGHTS and CDR2 is YDEGEE. V lost 0 bases and J lost 1, with 11 bases in between. The CDR3 contains 16 residues. CDR3 residues: CASSLVRGLSNQPQHF. CDR3 DNA: TGTGCCAGCAGCTTGGTGCGGGGGTTGAGCAATCAGCCCCAGCATTTT.

Details on this clonotype: This may be a read error, as it is one base from a much larger clone. This rearrangement joins TRBV7-2 to TRBJ2-3; D remains ambiguous. The CDR3 runs 14 residues. CDR1 SGHTA and CDR2 FQGNSA come from the germline V gene. CDR3 sequence reads: CASSLEASTDTRYF. CDR3 in DNA: TGTGCCAGCAGCTTAGAAGCCAGCACAGATACGCGGTATTTT. Variable domain in full (rest from reference TRBV7-2 and TRBJ2-3): GAGVSQSPSNKVTEKGKDVELRCDPISGHTALYWYRQSLGQGLEFLIYFQGNSAPDKSGLPSDRFSAERTGGSVSTLTIQRTQQEDSAVYLCASSLEASTDTRYFGPGTRLTVL.

This rearrangement joins TRBV9 to TRBJ2-7, with D unresolved. Germline V gives CDR1 SGDLS, CDR2 YYNGEE. V gave up 0 bases and J gave up 5 bases, with 12 bases separating them. This CDR3 comprises 14 residues. CDR3 nucleotides: TGTGCCAGCAGCGTAGAATCCCGCGGCAACGAGCAGTACTTC. This translates into CASSVESRGNEQYF.

This clonotype was recorded many times. The genes are TRBV7-2 and TRBJ2-7, with 8 bases identical to TRBD2. The CDR3 covers 13 residues. The trim removed 4 bases at V and 6 bases at J, leaving 5 bases unmatched. From germline, CDR1 is SGHTA and CDR2 FQGNSA. In nucleotides, the CDR3 is TGTGCCAGCAGCTACAAGACTAGCGTCGAGCAGTACTTC. Protein sequence: CASSYKTSVEQYF.

This clonotype has just a few counts. The V gene is TRBV6-1, the J gene TRBJ2-1; D gene uncertain. The germline CDR1 and CDR2 sequences are MNHNS and SASEGT. The CDR3 consists of 13 residues. V was clipped by 6 bases and J by 5 bases, with 11 bases between them. The CDR3 coding sequence is TGTGCCAGCAGCCTCGGCCACAACAATGAGCAGTTCTTC. Translating gives CASSLGHNNEQFF.

This clonotype occurred many times. CDR3 residues: CSARQPGSPEQYF. The CDR3 DNA sequence: TGCAGTGCTAGACAACCAGGAAGTCCCGAGCAGTACTTC. The chain couples TRBV20-1 to TRBJ2-7, with no clear D. Germline loops: CDR1 DFQATT, CDR2 SNEGSKA (reference sequence). This CDR3 is 13 amino acids long. V dropped 2 bases and J dropped 6 bases, with 14 bases sitting between them.

This clonotype was recorded many times. The V call is TRBV6-4, the J call TRBJ2-5; D is unresolved. Trimming cost V 7 bases and J 2 bases, with 5 bases left between them. The CDR3 runs 11 residues. Germline V gene sequence: CDR1 MRHNA, CDR2 SNTAGT. CDR3: CASTPQETQYF. The CDR3 nucleotides read TGTGCCAGCACCCCTCAAGAGACCCAGTACTTC.

The sample holds a few counts of this clonotype. J is TRBJ2-3 and V is TRBV7-8; D is unresolved. The germline gives CDR1 SGHVS, CDR2 FQNEAQ. The V and J ends lost 0 bases and 6 bases respectively, with 7 bases between them. This CDR3 spans 13 amino acids. The CDR3 loop is CASSLAVHDTQYF. The CDR3 region has the DNA TGTGCCAGCAGCTTAGCGGTACATGATACGCAGTATTTT.

This clonotype was counted many times. This chain uses TRBV5-1 with TRBJ1-1; D unresolved. V lost 5 bases, J lost 2 bases, and 10 bases lay in between. Germline lookup yields CDR1 SGHRS and CDR2 YFSETQ. The CDR3 spans 13 residues. CDR3 region: CASSRVLNTEAFF. The DNA for the CDR3 is TGCGCCAGCAGTCGCGTCTTAAACACTGAAGCTTTCTTT.